This TCR beta chain was documented in a study of vaccination and CD4 T cells after COVID-19. Study in general: There were six male and four female convalescents, and two of them were Hispanic. Post-vaccine sampling followed dose two by a median around 74 days (range 14 to 241).

V was shortened by 7 bases and J by 8 bases, with 15 bases between the two germline ends. The CDR3 runs to 14 residues. Per germline, CDR1 MNHEY and CDR2 SMNVEV (reference sequence). As to treatment: approximately 9-day PBMC culture with coronavirus spike peptide pools or control peptides (ViraFEST assay). Oncomine TCR Beta short-read sequencing was applied to DNA from cultured CD4+ T cells. TCRdb re-called the PCR reads through MiXCR, storing one row per CDR3 protein. The data show more than 10,000 distinct CDR3 sequences, about two thirds seen once. Comments on this clonotype: The target antigen is unknown.

Findings of the study overall: A median of around 90% of reactive clones, in convalescent patients, became evident only post-vaccination.

The sequence was obtained from a human donor who had recovered from COVID-19. The material sequenced was CD4+ T cells from blood, cultured in vitro. The chain employs TRBV27 and TRBJ1-6, with D perhaps matching TRBD1 (6 bases). CDR3 loop: CASIPQGKDSPLHF. The CDR3 DNA is TGTGCCAGCATTCCTCAGGGGAAGGATTCACCCCTCCACTTT.